The rows below give T cell receptor beta chains drawn from one sample of a study of T cell responses to AZD1222 COVID-19 vaccine. Sequenced by immunoSEQ multiplex PCR; TCRdb stores in-frame clones only, minus some. The table lists more than 85,000 clones, around 87% of them singletons. The source was peripheral blood, collected on day 0 of AZD1222 vaccination. Receptor source: an adult in good health. Both conserved end residues are part of each CDR3. The D gene is left open where the match is weak. Expanded clones are given a class, and other clones once, few, many or no size at all.

>TRBD2|-|TRBJ2-3|TRBV4-2
TGTGCCAGCAGCCCACTAGCGGGGGGGCTAGATACGCAGTATTTT
CASSPLAGGLDTQYF
>TRBD2|-|TRBJ2-5|TRBV3-1/TRBV3-2
TGTGCCAGCAGTCAGGGACTAGCGGAAGAGACCCAGTACTTC
CASSQGLAEETQYF
>-|-|TRBJ1-1|TRBV28
TGTGCCAGCACCCCCTCAGGGCAGGGAAAGAACACTGAAGCTTTCTTT
CASTPSGQGKNTEAFF
>-|-|TRBJ1-2|TRBV4-3
TGCGCCAGCAGCCAAGATCTGTATCAGGAAAGCTATGGCTACACCTTC
CASSQDLYQESYGYTF
>-|few|TRBJ2-3|TRBV5-5
TGTGCCAGCAGTCGAACGGGACGGACAGATACGCAGTATTTT
CASSRTGRTDTQYF
>-|-|TRBJ2-5|TRBV2
TGTGCCAGCAGTGACCCTGAGACCCAGTACTTC
CASSDPETQYF
>-|-|TRBJ1-6|TRBV6-4
TGTGCCAGCAGTGACGGAGGGGAGAGTTCACCCCTCCACTTT
CASSDGGESSPLHF
>-|-|TRBJ1-5|TRBV18
TGTGCCAGCTCACAGGGCAGGGGCAATCAGCCCCAGCATTTT
CASSQGRGNQPQHF
>TRBD2|-|TRBJ2-7|TRBV2
TGTGCCAGCAAAGGAGTAGCGGGATCCTACGAGCAGTACTTC
CASKGVAGSYEQYF
>-|-|TRBJ2-2|TRBV6-5
TGTGCCAGCAGTTACGGTGGGACGGCGGAAACCGGGGAGCTGTTTTTT
CASSYGGTAETGELFF
>-|-|TRBJ1-2|TRBV21-1
TGTGCCAGCAGCCCGGGACCCAGGGGTGGCTACACCTTC
CASSPGPRGGYTF
>-|-|TRBJ1-2|TRBV11-2
TGTGCCAGCAGCTCGACCCCATTTGGCTACACCTTC
CASSSTPFGYTF
>-|-|TRBJ2-7|TRBV5-6
TGTGCCAGCAGCTTGTTTCGACAAAGCTCCTACGAGCAGTACTTC
CASSLFRQSSYEQYF
>-|-|TRBJ1-1|TRBV7-2
TGTGCCAGCAGCTTAGGAAGCCGGGGAATGGTCATGAACACTGAAGCTTTCTTT
CASSLGSRGMVMNTEAFF
>-|few|TRBJ2-3|TRBV7-2
TGTGCCAGCAGCCAAGAAATCGCAGATACGCAGTATTTT
CASSQEIADTQYF
>TRBD2|-|TRBJ2-2|TRBV10-3
TGTGCCATCAGTGACGGGAGGAGTAACACCGGGGAGCTGTTTTTT
CAISDGRSNTGELFF
>TRBD1|-|TRBJ1-5|TRBV4-1
TGCGCCAGCAGCCAAGATCAGGGGGGCAATCAGCCCCAGCATTTT
CASSQDQGGNQPQHF
>-|-|TRBJ2-2|TRBV7-9
TGTGCCAGCAGCAAGAGACAGTATAACACCGGGGAGCTGTTTTTT
CASSKRQYNTGELFF
>-|-|TRBJ2-6|TRBV18
TGTGCCAGCTCACCACCGCGGTCTGGGGCCAACGTCCTGACTTTC
CASSPPRSGANVLTF
>TRBD1|-|TRBJ1-4|TRBV19
TGTGCCAGTAGTACGACGGGACAGGGAAGTGGAAAACTGTTTTTT
CASSTTGQGSGKLFF